These 18 T cell receptor beta chains originate from one sample sequenced in a study of Graves' ophthalmopathy and Graves' hyperthyroidism. Amplified material comprised TCR beta CDR3 regions derived from RNA transcripts. RT-PCR was first run with HTBI primers, then multiplex PCR in a second round. TCRdb re-analysed the multiplex PCR reads in MiXCR, keeping a single row per CDR3 protein. The sample shows a few hundred thousand distinct CDR3 sequences, about 35% of them seen only once. Sample: peripheral blood or thyroid tissue (not recorded which). These TCRs come from an adult man with Graves' hyperthyroidism.

Comment on this clonotype: Just one base apart from a much larger clone, this may be a read error. The CDR3 does not end in the conserved phenylalanine or tryptophan, so this is likely a read error. This sequence joins TRBV10-3 and TRBJ1-1, with D perhaps TRBD1 (5 bases). Germline-derived CDR1 and CDR2 are ENHRY and SYGVKD. The CDR3 loop spans 12 amino acids. Deletions cut 3 bases from V and 7 bases from J, with 9 bases between. In nucleotides, the CDR3 is TGTGCCATCAGTGACGGGACGGGTGAAGCTTTCTCT. Residues: CAISDGTGEAFS.

This chain connects TRBV10-3 to TRBJ2-3; the D gene is possibly TRBD1 (7 bases). CDR3 size: 16 residues. Germline V CDR1 and CDR2: ENHRY, SYGVKD. V was pared by 4 bases and J by 6 bases, with 20 bases between. CDR3 loop: CAISGRGALNADTQYF. The CDR3 DNA is TGTGCCATCAGTGGCAGGGGGGCCCTTAACGCGGATACGCAGTATTTT.

In its sample, this clonotype was seen many times. The chain carries TRBV2 and TRBJ2-7; D perhaps matches TRBD1 (5 bases). CDR3 size: 14 residues. V dropped 1 base and J dropped 1 base, with 8 bases sitting between them. CDR1 and CDR2 (germline): SNHLY, FYNNEI. The CDR3 spells CASSEERGSYEQYF. CDR3 nucleotide sequence: TGTGCCAGCAGTGAAGAAAGGGGTTCCTACGAGCAGTACTTC.

Many counts were recorded for this clonotype. This rearrangement joins TRBV20-1 to TRBJ2-7; 9 positions agree with TRBD2. V shed 2 bases, J shed 5 bases, and the junction held 4 bases outside the gene matches. The CDR3 is 13 amino acids. Germline CDR1 reads DFQATT; CDR2 reads SNEGSKA (reference sequence). CDR3 nucleotides: TGCAGTGCTAGAAGTTTAGCGGGGGACGAGCAGTACTTC. This gives the protein CSARSLAGDEQYF.

The chain couples TRBV20-1 to TRBJ1-3; D is uncertain. Trimming stripped 0 bases from V and 3 bases from J, with 9 bases between. CDR3 length: 14 amino acids. CDR1 is DFQATT and CDR2 is SNEGSKA in the germline V gene (reference sequence). The CDR3 nucleotides are TGCAGTGCTAGAGAGAGAGGCTATGGAAACACCATATATTTT. As protein: CSARERGYGNTIYF.

In its sample, this clonotype was seen many times. The chain combines TRBV10-2 with TRBJ1-1; D gene uncertain. The germline V gene has CDR1 WSHSY and CDR2 SAAADI. Trimming removed 1 base from V and 7 bases from J, with 13 bases in between. This CDR3 comprises 14 residues. This CDR3 is CASSEYIREDEAFF. The CDR3 coding sequence is TGCGCCAGCAGTGAGTATATCAGAGAGGATGAAGCTTTCTTT.

This clonotype was seen ten or more times. This chain uses TRBV7-9 with TRBJ1-2; D unresolved. This CDR3 is built from 15 residues. The germline V gene has CDR1 SEHNR and CDR2 FQNEAQ (reference sequence). V was clipped by 5 bases and J by 6 bases, with 19 bases between them. In DNA, the CDR3 is TGTGCCAGCAGCGCACGAGGAGCCCCGGATCATGGCTACACCTTC. Protein sequence: CASSARGAPDHGYTF. The whole variable domain, filled in from reference TRBV7-9 and TRBJ1-2, reads DTGVSQNPRHKITKRGQNVTFRCDPISEHNRLYWYRQTLGQGPEFLTYFQNEAQLEKSRLLSDRFSAERPKGSFSTLEIQRTEQGDSAMYLCASSARGAPDHGYTFGSGTRLTVV.

This clonotype was recorded at least ten times. The chain joins TRBV7-8 to TRBJ2-7; D unclear. This CDR3 is 13 amino acids long. Germline CDR1 and CDR2: SGHVS and FQNEAQ. V lost 1 base to trimming and J lost 5 bases, with 9 bases between them. CDR3 DNA sequence: TGTGCCAGCAGCTTAGGTTGGGCAGACGAGCAGTACTTC. Translation: CASSLGWADEQYF.

This clonotype has at least ten counts. The rearrangement uses TRBV7-6 and TRBJ1-5; TRBD1 might be the D (5 bases). V was trimmed by 2 bases and J by 0 bases, leaving 11 bases between them. Germline V gene sequence: CDR1 SGHVS, CDR2 FNYEAQ. This CDR3 region has 16 residues. DNA for the CDR3: TGTGCCAGCAGCTTATATTTAGGGGATAGCAATCAGCCCCAGCATTTT. It codes for CASSLYLGDSNQPQHF.

This clonotype showed up just a few times. The rearrangement joins TRBV6-5 to TRBJ2-7; TRBD1 aligns across 8 bases. TRBJ2-1 explains the end of the DNA better; the J call may be wrong. Germline V gene lookup returns CDR1 MNHEY and CDR2 SVGAGI. The CDR3 contains 15 residues. The CDR3 DNA is TGTGCCAGCAGTTACTCCGGGACAGGCTCCAATGAGCAGTTCTTC. Translating gives CASSYSGTGSNEQFF.

This clonotype was seen at least ten times. The chain combines TRBV2 with TRBJ1-5; TRBD1 might be the D (6 bases). Per germline, CDR1 SNHLY and CDR2 FYNNEI. The CDR3 runs to 14 residues. With 7 bases removed from V and 1 base from J, the gap between germline ends came to 11 bases. In nucleotides, the CDR3 is TGTGCCAGCAACCCTGACAGGAGCAATCAGCCCCAGCATTTT. This sequence encodes CASNPDRSNQPQHF.

The chain recombines TRBV24-1 with TRBJ2-1; unclear D gene. The CDR3 has 13 residues. Germline CDR1 and CDR2: KGHDR and SFDVKD. Trimming took off 3 bases at V and 10 bases at J, with 12 bases between the two ends. The CDR3 loop is CATSDHPMLEQFF. The CDR3 coding sequence is TGTGCCACCAGTGATCACCCCATGCTGGAGCAGTTCTTC.

This clonotype was counted a few times. The V and J genes are TRBV7-3 and TRBJ2-1; D is perhaps TRBD1 or TRBD2 (5 bases each). The CDR3 covers 13 residues. Germline-derived CDR1 and CDR2 are SGHTA and FQGTGA. V lost 2 bases and J lost 6, with 8 bases in between. CDR3 residues: CASSLEGINEQFF. The DNA of the CDR3 is TGTGCCAGCAGCTTAGAGGGGATCAATGAGCAGTTCTTC.

This clonotype occurred many times. The rearrangement joins TRBV5-5 to TRBJ1-6; D unresolved. The CDR3 extends over 14 amino acids. Per the germline V gene, CDR1 is SGHKS and CDR2 is YYEKEE (reference sequence). Trimming took 0 bases from V and 7 from J, leaving 8 bases between them. The CDR3 bases are TGTGCCAGCAGCTTGGTGGGTCTGAATTCACCCCTCCACTTT. This sequence encodes CASSLVGLNSPLHF.

Only a few counts were recorded for this clonotype. This rearrangement joins TRBV20-1 to TRBJ1-5; D is undetermined. Germline V gene data show CDR1 as DFQATT and CDR2 as SNEGSKA (reference sequence). The germline V and J ends were trimmed by 1 base and 2 bases, with 9 bases remaining between them. The CDR3 consists of 14 residues. The CDR3, as DNA: TGCAGTGCTAGAGTTCAGGTCGGCAATCAGCCCCAGCATTTT. This codes for CSARVQVGNQPQHF.

This clonotype showed up just a few times. The CDR3 DNA is TGTGCCAGCAGTCCAGAGGGGGGGGGAGGGCACTATGGCTACACCTTC. The encoded protein is CASSPEGGGGHYGYTF. The chain uses TRBV6-1 and TRBJ1-2; TRBD1 is a possible D gene (6 bases). Germline V CDR1 and CDR2: MNHNS, SASEGT. V lost 5 bases to trimming and J lost 3 bases, with 19 bases between them. CDR3 length: 16 residues.

This clonotype showed up many times. The genes are TRBV7-8 and TRBJ1-3; no firm D call. CDR3 size: 16 residues. Germline CDR1 and CDR2: SGHVS and FQNEAQ. Trimming removed 1 base at V and 0 bases at J, with 10 bases between. CDR3 DNA: TGTGCCAGCAGCTTAGGCGGACTGGTCTCTGGAAACACCATATATTTT. Its translation is CASSLGGLVSGNTIYF.

Many counts were recorded for this clonotype. This rearrangement joins TRBV15 to TRBJ1-6, with a possible D match to TRBD1 (5 bases). In germline, CDR1 is LNHNV, CDR2 YYDKDF (reference sequence). This CDR3 has 15 residues. Trimming took 1 base from V and 7 from J, leaving 11 bases between them. The CDR3 nucleotides are TGTGCCACCAGCAGAGTGCGGCAGGGCAATTCACCCCTCCACTTT. Translation gives CATSRVRQGNSPLHF. The complete variable domain, with remaining parts taken from reference TRBV15 and TRBJ1-6, reads DAMVIQNPRYQVTQFGKPVTLSCSQTLNHNVMYWYQQKSSQAPKLLFHYYDKDFNNEADTPDNFQSRRPNTSFCFLDIRSPGLGDTAMYLCATSRVRQGNSPLHFGNGTRLTVT.